This paragraph covers one T cell receptor beta chain sequence. The antigen remains unidentified. The method was immunoSEQ multiplex PCR; TCRdb's version includes in-frame clones alone and lacks a portion of them. The sample lists tens of thousands of clones, roughly 85% occurring once. Germline-derived CDR1 and CDR2 are MRHNA and SNTAGT. The CDR3 has 14 amino acids. V lost 3 bases, J lost 1 base, and 6 bases lay in between. These data come from a study of T cell responses to AZD1222 COVID-19 vaccine. Broader study findings: The breadth and depth of Spike-specific TCRs increased once two AZD1222 doses had been given. Spike was spanned by vaccine-associated CD4 TCRs, which were dominant at 160-218 and 743-854.

Samples with a second dose at about 4 or about 12 weeks were pooled together. The chain combines TRBV6-4 with TRBJ2-2; D ambiguous. This sequence originates from an adult who received the AZD1222 COVID-19 vaccine. The sequencing here drew on peripheral blood, taken 28 days after the second AZD1222 dose. This CDR3 is CASSELMNTGELFF. The CDR3, as DNA: TGTGCCAGCAGTGAACTTATGAACACCGGGGAGCTGTTTTTT.